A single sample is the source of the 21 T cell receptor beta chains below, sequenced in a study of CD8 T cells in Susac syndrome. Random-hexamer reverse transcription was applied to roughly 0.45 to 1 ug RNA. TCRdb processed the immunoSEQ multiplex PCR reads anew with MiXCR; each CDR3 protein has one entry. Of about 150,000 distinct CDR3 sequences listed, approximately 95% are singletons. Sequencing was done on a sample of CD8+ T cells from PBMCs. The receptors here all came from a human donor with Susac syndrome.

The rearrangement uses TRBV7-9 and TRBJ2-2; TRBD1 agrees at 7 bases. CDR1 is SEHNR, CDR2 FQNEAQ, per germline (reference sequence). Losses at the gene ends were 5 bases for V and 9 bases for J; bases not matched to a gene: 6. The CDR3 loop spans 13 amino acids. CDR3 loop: CASSRDRERELFF. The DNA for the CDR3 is TGTGCCAGCAGCCGAGACAGGGAAAGGGAGCTGTTTTTT.

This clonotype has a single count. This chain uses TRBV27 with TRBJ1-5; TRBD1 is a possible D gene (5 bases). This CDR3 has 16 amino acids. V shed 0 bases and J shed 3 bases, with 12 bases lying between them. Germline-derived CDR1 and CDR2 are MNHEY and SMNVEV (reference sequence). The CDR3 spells CASSLSGRLLNQPQHF. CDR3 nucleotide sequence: TGTGCCAGCAGTTTATCGGGACGGCTCCTCAATCAGCCCCAGCATTTT.

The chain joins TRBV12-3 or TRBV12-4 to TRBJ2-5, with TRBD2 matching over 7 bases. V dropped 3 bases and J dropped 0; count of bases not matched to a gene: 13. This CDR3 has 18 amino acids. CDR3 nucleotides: TGTGCCAGCAGTTTCGTGACTAGCCCTTGGATGTACCAAGAGACCCAGTACTTC. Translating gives CASSFVTSPWMYQETQYF.

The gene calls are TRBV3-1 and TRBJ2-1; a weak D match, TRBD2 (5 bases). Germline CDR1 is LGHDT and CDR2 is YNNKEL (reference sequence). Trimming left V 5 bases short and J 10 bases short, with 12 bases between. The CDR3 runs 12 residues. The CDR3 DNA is TGTGCCAGCAGCGAACTAGAGGACGAGCAGTTCTTC. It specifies CASSELEDEQFF.

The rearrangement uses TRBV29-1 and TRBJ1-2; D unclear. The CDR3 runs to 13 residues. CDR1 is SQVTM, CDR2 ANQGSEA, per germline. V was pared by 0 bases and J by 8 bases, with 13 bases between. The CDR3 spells CSVEEGYVGGYTF. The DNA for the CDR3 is TGCAGCGTTGAAGAGGGGTACGTGGGAGGCTACACCTTC.

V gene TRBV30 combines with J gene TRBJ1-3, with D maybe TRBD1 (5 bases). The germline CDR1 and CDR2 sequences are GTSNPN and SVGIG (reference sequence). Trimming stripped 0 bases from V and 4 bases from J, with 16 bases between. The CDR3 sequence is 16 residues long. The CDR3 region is CAWSVSTWGSGNTIYF. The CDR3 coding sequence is TGTGCCTGGAGTGTCTCGACTTGGGGCTCAGGAAACACCATATATTTT.

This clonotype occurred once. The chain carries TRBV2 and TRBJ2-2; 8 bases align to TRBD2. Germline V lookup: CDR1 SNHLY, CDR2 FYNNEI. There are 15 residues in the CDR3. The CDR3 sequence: CVQPVAGRSPGELFF. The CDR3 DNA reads TGTGTCCAGCCCGTAGCGGGGCGGTCCCCCGGGGAGCTGTTTTTT.

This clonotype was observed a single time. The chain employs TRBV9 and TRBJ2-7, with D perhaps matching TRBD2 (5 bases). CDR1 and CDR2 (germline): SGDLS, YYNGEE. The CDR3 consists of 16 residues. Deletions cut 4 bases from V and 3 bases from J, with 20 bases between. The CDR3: CASSPSPSWPLYEQYF. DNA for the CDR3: TGTGCCAGCAGCCCCAGCCCTAGCTGGCCTCTCTACGAGCAGTACTTC.

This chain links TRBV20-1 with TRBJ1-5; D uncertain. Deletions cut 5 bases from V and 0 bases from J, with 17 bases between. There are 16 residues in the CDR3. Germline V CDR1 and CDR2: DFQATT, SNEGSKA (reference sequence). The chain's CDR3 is CSAPRSSGYSNQPQHF. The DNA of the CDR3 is TGCAGTGCTCCGCGAAGCTCAGGTTATAGCAATCAGCCCCAGCATTTT.

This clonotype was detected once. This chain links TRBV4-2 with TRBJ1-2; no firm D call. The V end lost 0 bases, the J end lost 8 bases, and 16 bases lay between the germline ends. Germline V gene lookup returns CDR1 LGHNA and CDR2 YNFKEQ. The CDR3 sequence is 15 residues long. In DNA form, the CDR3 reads TGTGCCAGCAGCCAAGATCACAGCCCGTCACGGGGCTACACCTTC. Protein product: CASSQDHSPSRGYTF.

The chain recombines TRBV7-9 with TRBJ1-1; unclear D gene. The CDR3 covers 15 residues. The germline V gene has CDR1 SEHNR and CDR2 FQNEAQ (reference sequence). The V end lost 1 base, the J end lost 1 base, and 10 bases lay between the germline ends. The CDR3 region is CASSLVAATNTEAFF. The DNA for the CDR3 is TGTGCCAGCAGCTTAGTGGCAGCTACGAACACTGAAGCTTTCTTT. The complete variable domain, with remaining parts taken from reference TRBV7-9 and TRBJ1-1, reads DTGVSQNPRHKITKRGQNVTFRCDPISEHNRLYWYRQTLGQGPEFLTYFQNEAQLEKSRLLSDRFSAERPKGSFSTLEIQRTEQGDSAMYLCASSLVAATNTEAFFGQGTRLTVV.

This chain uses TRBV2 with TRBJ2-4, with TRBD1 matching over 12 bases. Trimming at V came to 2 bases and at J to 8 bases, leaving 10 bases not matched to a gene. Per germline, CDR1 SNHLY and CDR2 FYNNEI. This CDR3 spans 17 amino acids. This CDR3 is CASSERVGTGGRYIQYF. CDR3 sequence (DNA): TGTGCCAGCAGTGAAAGAGTTGGGACAGGGGGCAGGTACATTCAGTACTTC.

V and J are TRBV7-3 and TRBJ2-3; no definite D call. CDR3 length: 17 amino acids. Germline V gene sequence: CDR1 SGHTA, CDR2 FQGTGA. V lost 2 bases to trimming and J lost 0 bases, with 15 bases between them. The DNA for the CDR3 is TGTGCCAGCAGCTTACCCGGCTCCCCCTTCAGCACAGATACGCAGTATTTT. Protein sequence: CASSLPGSPFSTDTQYF.

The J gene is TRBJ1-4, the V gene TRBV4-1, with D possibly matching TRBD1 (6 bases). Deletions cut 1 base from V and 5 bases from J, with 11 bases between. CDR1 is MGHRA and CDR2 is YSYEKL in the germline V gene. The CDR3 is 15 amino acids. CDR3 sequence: CASSQGQDSNEKLFF. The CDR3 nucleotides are TGCGCCAGCAGCCAAGGTCAGGACAGCAATGAAAAACTGTTTTTT.

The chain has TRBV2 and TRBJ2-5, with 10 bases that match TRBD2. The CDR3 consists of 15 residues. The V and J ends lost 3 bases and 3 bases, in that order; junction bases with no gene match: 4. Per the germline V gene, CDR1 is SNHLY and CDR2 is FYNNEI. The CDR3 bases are TGTGCCAGCAGTGAGTGGCTAGCGGGAGAAGAGACCCAGTACTTC. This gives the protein CASSEWLAGEETQYF. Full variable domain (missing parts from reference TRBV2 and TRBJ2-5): EPEVTQTPSHQVTQMGQEVILRCVPISNHLYFYWYRQILGQKVEFLVSFYNNEISEKSEIFDDQFSVERPDGSNFTLKIRSTKLEDSAMYFCASSEWLAGEETQYFGPGTRLLVL.

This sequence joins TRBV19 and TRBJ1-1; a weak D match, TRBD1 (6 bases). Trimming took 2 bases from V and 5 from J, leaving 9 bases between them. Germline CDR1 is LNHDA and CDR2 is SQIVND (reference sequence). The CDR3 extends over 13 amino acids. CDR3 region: CASSISGATEAFF. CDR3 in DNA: TGTGCCAGTAGTATATCGGGGGCGACTGAAGCTTTCTTT.

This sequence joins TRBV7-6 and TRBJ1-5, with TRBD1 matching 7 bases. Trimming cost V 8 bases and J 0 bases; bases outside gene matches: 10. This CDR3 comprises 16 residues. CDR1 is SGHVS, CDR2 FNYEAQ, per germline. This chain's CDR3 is CASGEEQGYSNQPQHF. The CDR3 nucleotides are TGTGCCAGCGGCGAGGAACAGGGGTATAGCAATCAGCCCCAGCATTTT. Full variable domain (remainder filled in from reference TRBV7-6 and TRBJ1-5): GAGVSQSPRYKVTKRGQDVALRCDPISGHVSLYWYRQALGQGPEFLTYFNYEAQQDKSGLPNDRFSAERPEGSISTLTIQRTEQRDSAMYRCASGEEQGYSNQPQHFGDGTRLSIL.

CDR3 nucleotides: TGTGCCAGCACAAGGGGGCGGTGGGAGACCCAGTACTTC. This sequence encodes CASTRGRWETQYF. This chain connects TRBV27 to TRBJ2-5; 7 nucleotides align to TRBD1. CDR1 MNHEY and CDR2 SMNVEV come from the germline V gene (reference sequence). There are 13 residues in the CDR3. The V segment lost 7 bases and the J segment 5 bases; nucleotides outside the gene matches: 7.

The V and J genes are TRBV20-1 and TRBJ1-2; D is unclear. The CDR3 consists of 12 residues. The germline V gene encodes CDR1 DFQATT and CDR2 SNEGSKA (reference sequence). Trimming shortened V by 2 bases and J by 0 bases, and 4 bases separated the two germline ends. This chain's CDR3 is CSARHTNYGYTF. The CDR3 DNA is TGCAGTGCTAGACACACTAACTATGGCTACACCTTC.

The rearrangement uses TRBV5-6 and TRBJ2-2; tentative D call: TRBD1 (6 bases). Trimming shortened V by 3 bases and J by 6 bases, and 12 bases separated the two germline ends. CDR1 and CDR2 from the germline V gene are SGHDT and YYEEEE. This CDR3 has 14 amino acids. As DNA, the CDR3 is TGTGCCAGCAGCTCCTACAGGGATGCCGGGGAGCTGTTTTTT. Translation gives CASSSYRDAGELFF.

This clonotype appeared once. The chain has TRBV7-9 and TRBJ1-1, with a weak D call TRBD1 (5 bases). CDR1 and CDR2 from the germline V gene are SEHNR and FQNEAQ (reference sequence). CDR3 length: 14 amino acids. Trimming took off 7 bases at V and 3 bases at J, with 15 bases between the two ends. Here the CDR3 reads CASTLWGGDTEAFF. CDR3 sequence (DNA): TGTGCCAGCACCCTTTGGGGGGGGGACACTGAAGCTTTCTTT.